These 20 T cell receptor beta chains were all obtained from the same sample, sequenced in a study of shared clonotypes between healthy human individuals. This table comes from immunoSEQ multiplex PCR, and its TCRdb copy is limited to in-frame clones, with some not included. This sample has about 480,000 clones; nearly 80% occur once, and the top ten carry around an eighth. The sequenced sample was PBMCs. These receptors were taken from a middle-aged woman in good health. Some clones in this sample may be carry-over from other donors' samples.

This chain joins TRBV2 and TRBJ2-1; 8 positions match TRBD2. The trim removed 6 bases at V and 3 bases at J, leaving 7 bases unmatched. The CDR3 runs to 15 residues. Germline V CDR1 and CDR2: SNHLY, FYNNEI. The CDR3 protein is CASRAAGADYNEQFF. The CDR3 region has the DNA TGTGCCAGCAGAGCAGCGGGAGCTGACTACAATGAGCAGTTCTTC.

Only a few counts were recorded for this clone. The V call is TRBV5-1, the J call TRBJ2-5, with TRBD2 matching 13 bases. Matching the DNA end better, TRBJ2-7 makes the J call doubtful. The CDR3 contains 16 residues. Per germline, CDR1 SGHRS and CDR2 YFSETQ. This CDR3 reads CASSLAGGTSGTEQYF. DNA of the CDR3: TGCGCCAGCAGCTTGGCCGGGGGGACTAGCGGGACCGAGCAGTACTTC.

This sequence joins TRBV5-1 and TRBJ2-1, with D possibly TRBD2 on 6 matching bases. With 2 bases removed from V and 2 bases from J, the gap between germline ends came to 14 bases. CDR1 and CDR2 from the germline V gene are SGHRS and YFSETQ. This CDR3 region has 16 residues. This CDR3 reads CASSFTLAETYNEQFF. CDR3 coding DNA: TGCGCCAGCAGCTTCACTTTAGCGGAAACCTACAATGAGCAGTTCTTC.

This chain links TRBV7-3 with TRBJ1-5; no definite D call. Per the germline V gene, CDR1 is SGHTA and CDR2 is FQGTGA. With 3 bases removed from V and 0 bases from J, the gap between germline ends came to 12 bases. The CDR3 spans 16 residues. The CDR3 loop is CASSFSRSGSNQPQHF. CDR3 coding DNA: TGTGCCAGCAGCTTCTCCCGGAGCGGTAGCAATCAGCCCCAGCATTTT.

This chain uses TRBV27 with TRBJ2-7; 7 bases are a match to TRBD1. The CDR3 spans 14 residues. Germline CDR1 MNHEY, CDR2 SMNVEV (reference sequence). J gave up 0 bases and V 6 bases, and 5 bases lay outside the gene matches. The CDR3, as DNA: TGTGCCAGCAGCCATGGGACAGCCTCCTACGAGCAGTACTTC. Translated, it gives CASSHGTASYEQYF.

This clone was seen a few times. It is likely a read error: a sequence one base away is far more abundant. The chain has TRBV11-1 and TRBJ1-1; D remains ambiguous. V dropped 1 base and J dropped 0 bases, with 3 bases sitting between them. Germline V CDR1 and CDR2: SGHAT, FQDESV (reference sequence). This CDR3 comprises 13 residues. DNA of the CDR3: TGTGCCAGCAGCTTAGAGATGAACACTGAAGCTTTCTTT. Amino acids: CASSLEMNTEAFF.

V and J are TRBV7-2 and TRBJ2-7; 12 bases match TRBD2. The V gene end was trimmed by 5 bases and the J gene end by 5 bases; junction bases not matched to a gene: 7. In germline, CDR1 is SGHTA, CDR2 FQGNSA. This CDR3 spans 15 amino acids. CDR3 region: CASSTTSGSYNEQYF. Here the CDR3 DNA reads TGTGCCAGCAGCACGACTAGCGGGAGTTATAACGAGCAGTACTTC. Variable domain in full (rest from reference TRBV7-2 and TRBJ2-7): GAGVSQSPSNKVTEKGKDVELRCDPISGHTALYWYRQSLGQGLEFLIYFQGNSAPDKSGLPSDRFSAERTGGSVSTLTIQRTQQEDSAVYLCASSTTSGSYNEQYFGPGTRLTVT.

This chain links TRBV9 with TRBJ2-3; TRBD2 agrees at 8 bases. The CDR3 has 15 amino acids. Germline CDR1 SGDLS, CDR2 YYNGEE. V gave up 0 bases and J gave up 6 bases; unmatched junction bases: 6. The CDR3 reads CASSVGIGGADTQYF. CDR3 nucleotide sequence: TGTGCCAGCAGCGTAGGGATCGGGGGGGCGGATACGCAGTATTTT. Full variable domain (rest looked up from reference TRBV9 and TRBJ2-3): DSGVTQTPKHLITATGQRVTLRCSPRSGDLSVYWYQQSLDQGLQFLIQYYNGEERAKGNILERFSAQQFPDLHSELNLSSLELGDSALYFCASSVGIGGADTQYFGPGTRLTVL.

The chain has TRBV7-9 and TRBJ1-2, with 10 bases matching TRBD1. V shed 4 bases, J shed 8 bases, and the junction held 7 bases outside the gene matches. The CDR3 covers 14 residues. CDR1 and CDR2 from the germline V gene are SEHNR and FQNEAQ (reference sequence). This CDR3 is CASSWDRGLEGYTF. The CDR3 DNA is TGTGCCAGCAGCTGGGACAGGGGATTGGAAGGCTACACCTTC.

The rearrangement links TRBV25-1 to TRBJ2-7, with TRBD1 identical over 8 bases. V was clipped by 4 bases and J by 3 bases; unmatched bases: 5. The CDR3 loop spans 14 amino acids. In germline, CDR1 is MGHDK, CDR2 SYGVNS. The CDR3 sequence is CASSAQTGGYEQYF. The CDR3 DNA is TGTGCCAGCAGTGCCCAAACAGGGGGCTACGAGCAGTACTTC.

The chain couples TRBV11-2 to TRBJ2-2, with D possibly TRBD1 on 6 matching bases. The CDR3 covers 16 residues. V was cut by 1 base and J by 4 bases, with 13 bases left in between. CDR1 is SGHAT and CDR2 is FQNNGV in the germline V gene. The CDR3: CASSLAGTSITGELFF. CDR3 nucleotide sequence: TGTGCCAGCAGCTTAGCCGGGACATCGATCACCGGGGAGCTGTTTTTT.

This chain uses TRBV19 with TRBJ2-2; unclear D gene. Germline V gene sequence: CDR1 LNHDA, CDR2 SQIVND (reference sequence). The ends were cut back, 2 bases at V and 0 bases at J, with 10 bases in the middle. This CDR3 has 16 amino acids. As DNA, the CDR3 is TGTGCCAGTAGTATACAGGTTAACGCGAACACCGGGGAGCTGTTTTTT. Amino acid sequence: CASSIQVNANTGELFF.

The genes are TRBV28 and TRBJ1-4; TRBD1 agrees at 8 bases. The germline CDR1 and CDR2 sequences are MDHEN and SYDVKM. There are 14 residues in the CDR3. V shed 3 bases, J shed 7 bases, and the junction held 4 bases outside the gene matches. In nucleotides, the CDR3 is TGTGCCAGCAGTTTTTGGACAGGGAGTGAAAAACTGTTTTTT. Amino acid sequence: CASSFWTGSEKLFF. Full variable domain (outside the CDR3, taken from reference TRBV28 and TRBJ1-4): DVKVTQSSRYLVKRTGEKVFLECVQDMDHENMFWYRQDPGLGLRLIYFSYDVKMKEKGDIPEGYSVSREKKERFSLILESASTNQTSMYLCASSFWTGSEKLFFGSGTQLSVL.

About this clone itself: A much larger clone differs by one base, so this may be a read error. V usage is TRBV28 and J usage is TRBJ2-1; 9 nucleotides line up with TRBD2. The germline V gene encodes CDR1 MDHEN and CDR2 SYDVKM. The CDR3 runs 17 residues. The CDR3 spells CDSTSSGSQRSYNEQFF. As DNA, the CDR3 is TGTGACAGCACTAGTAGCGGGAGCCAACGCTCCTACAATGAGCAGTTCTTC.

The DNA for the CDR3 is TGTGCCACACTTCCGCAGAACACTGAAGCTTTCTTT. As protein: CATLPQNTEAFF. V is TRBV28 and J is TRBJ1-1; D unclear. V shed 10 bases and J shed 1 base, with 10 bases lying between them. CDR1 and CDR2 (germline): MDHEN, SYDVKM. The CDR3 totals 12 residues.

This clone was counted a single time. The CDR3 nucleotides are TGTGCCACCAGCAGAGACCGGCTAGCAGTTAGCCTAGATACGCAGTATTTT. Protein: CATSRDRLAVSLDTQYF. The V call is TRBV15, the J call TRBJ2-3; TRBD2 is a possible D gene (5 bases). The germline V gene encodes CDR1 LNHNV and CDR2 YYDKDF (reference sequence). The ends were cut back, 0 bases at V and 5 bases at J, with 18 bases in the middle. CDR3 size: 17 residues. Based on the CDR3 plus reference TRBV15 and TRBJ2-3, the full variable domain is DAMVIQNPRYQVTQFGKPVTLSCSQTLNHNVMYWYQQKSSQAPKLLFHYYDKDFNNEADTPDNFQSRRPNTSFCFLDIRSPGLGDTAMYLCATSRDRLAVSLDTQYFGPGTRLTVL.

The V and J genes are TRBV28 and TRBJ2-2; the match to TRBD1 covers 7 bases. CDR3 length: 15 residues. The ends lost 6 bases at V and 5 bases at J; junction bases unmatched: 9. Germline V gene lookup returns CDR1 MDHEN and CDR2 SYDVKM. CDR3 bases: TGTGCCAGCAGGGGTGGGACAGAATGGACCGGGGAGCTGTTTTTT. Translation: CASRGGTEWTGELFF.

The chain couples TRBV7-3 to TRBJ2-5; D is uncertain. With 8 bases removed from V and 1 base from J, the gap between germline ends came to 11 bases. Germline CDR1 reads SGHTA; CDR2 reads FQGTGA. The CDR3 spans 13 residues. The CDR3 DNA is TGTGCCAGCTCGCGGCGGAGCCAAGAGACCCAGTACTTC. Protein: CASSRRSQETQYF.

This clone was observed a few times. The chain uses TRBV4-1 and TRBJ2-1, with 12 bases lining up with TRBD2. Germline assignment: CDR1 MGHRA and CDR2 YSYEKL. J gave up 5 bases and V 3 bases, and 2 bases lay outside the gene matches. This CDR3 region has 15 residues. DNA of the CDR3: TGCGCCAGCAGCCACAGGACTAGCGGGAACAATGAGCAGTTCTTC. Translated: CASSHRTSGNNEQFF.

This clone was counted at least ten times. Other DNA sequences in the sample encode the same CDR3. The rearrangement uses TRBV6-4 and TRBJ2-6, with a tentative D call TRBD1 (5 bases). Trimming took off 2 bases at V and 0 bases at J, with 5 bases between the two ends. The germline gives CDR1 MRHNA, CDR2 SNTAGT. This CDR3 is built from 15 residues. The CDR3 DNA reads TGTGCCAGCAGTGACGACAGCTCTGGGGCCAACGTCCTGACTTTC. This gives the protein CASSDDSSGANVLTF.